These 13 T cell receptor beta chains share one sample of origin, sequenced in a study of CD8+CD57+ T cells in acquired aplastic anemia. The template used for profiling TCR beta VDJ and CDR3 was genomic DNA. Each CDR3 protein gets one entry after TCRdb re-called the reads with MiXCR. The sample shows over 150,000 distinct CDR3 sequences, around half of them seen only once. The sample comprised sorted CD4+, CD8+, or CD8+CD57+ T cells (not recorded which) from PBMCs. The receptors derive from a human donor in good health, serving as a control.

This clonotype occurred many times. The J gene is TRBJ1-1, the V gene TRBV19; D ambiguous. The germline V gene encodes CDR1 LNHDA and CDR2 SQIVND (reference sequence). The CDR3 runs 14 residues. V lost 6 bases to trimming and J lost 11 bases, with 22 bases between them. The DNA for the CDR3 is TGTGCCAGTAGAAGCTCGTTTGGGTCCACTTGGGCTTTCTTT. This sequence encodes CASRSSFGSTWAFF.

This clonotype appeared many times. The rearrangement uses TRBV10-3 and TRBJ2-2; D remains ambiguous. This CDR3 is 12 amino acids long. Trimming cost V 6 bases and J 0 bases, with 2 bases left between them. Germline CDR1 and CDR2: ENHRY and SYGVKD. Written as DNA, the CDR3 is TGTGCCATCAGGACGAACACCGGGGAGCTGTTTTTT. Amino acid sequence: CAIRTNTGELFF.

Many counts were recorded for this clonotype. This chain connects TRBV10-3 to TRBJ1-1, with D unclear. The V gene's germline CDR1 is ENHRY and CDR2 SYGVKD. CDR3 length equals 12 residues. V was shortened by 2 bases and J by 4 bases, with 5 bases between the two germline ends. The DNA for the CDR3 is TGTGCCATCAGTGAGGTGGGCACTGAAGCTTTCTTT. It yields the protein CAISEVGTEAFF.

The chain joins TRBV19 to TRBJ1-1; possible D gene TRBD1, 6 bases. The CDR3 runs to 13 residues. The V gene's germline CDR1 is LNHDA and CDR2 SQIVND (reference sequence). V lost 7 bases, J lost 0 bases, and 9 bases lay in between. The CDR3, as DNA: TGTGCCAGTAAGGAGGGGGTGAACACTGAAGCTTTCTTT. Its protein is CASKEGVNTEAFF.

This clonotype showed up just a few times. CDR3 bases: TGTGCCAGCAGTCCGGATAGGGGGACAGGTCACTATGGCTACACCTTC. Its translation: CASSPDRGTGHYGYTF. The chain employs TRBV9 and TRBJ1-2; 8 bases agree with TRBD1. J lost 3 bases, V lost 5 bases, and 12 bases had no gene match. This CDR3 is 16 amino acids long. Per germline, CDR1 SGDLS and CDR2 YYNGEE.

V gene TRBV10-2 combines with J gene TRBJ1-1; TRBD1 might be the D (5 bases). From germline, CDR1 is WSHSY and CDR2 SAAADI. V lost 0 bases, J lost 7 bases, and 15 bases lay in between. This CDR3 comprises 15 residues. For the CDR3, the DNA is TGCGCCAGCAGTGAGTCTTACGGGACTAGAGATGAAGCTTTCTTT. The encoded protein is CASSESYGTRDEAFF.

V usage is TRBV7-9 and J usage is TRBJ2-1, with D tentatively TRBD2 (6 bases). This CDR3 contains 12 residues. In germline, CDR1 is SEHNR, CDR2 FQNEAQ (reference sequence). Deletions cut 4 bases from V and 5 bases from J, with 6 bases between. The CDR3 sequence is CASSSGDNEQFF. For the CDR3, the DNA is TGTGCCAGCAGCTCGGGGGACAATGAGCAGTTCTTC.

The V gene is TRBV2, the J gene TRBJ1-2; D gene uncertain. V was trimmed by 5 bases and J by 8 bases, leaving 12 bases between them. Germline V lookup: CDR1 SNHLY, CDR2 FYNNEI. This CDR3 is 12 amino acids long. The CDR3 region has the DNA TGTGCCAGCAGTCCTTCGGGTACCGGCTACACCTTC. Amino acids: CASSPSGTGYTF.

Ten or more counts support this clonotype. The chain couples TRBV5-6 to TRBJ1-3; maybe TRBD1 (6 bases). Per the germline V gene, CDR1 is SGHDT and CDR2 is YYEEEE. This CDR3 is 15 amino acids long. V shed 0 bases and J shed 3 bases, with 10 bases lying between them. The CDR3 is CASSLVRGGGNTIYF. The CDR3 DNA is TGTGCCAGCAGCTTGGTGAGAGGGGGTGGAAACACCATATATTTT.

This chain uses TRBV12-5 with TRBJ1-5, with D perhaps matching TRBD1 (6 bases). Trimming removed 7 bases at V and 4 bases at J, with 14 bases between. The CDR3 is 14 amino acids. CDR1 and CDR2 (germline): LGHNT, FRNRAP. The CDR3, as DNA: TGTGCTAGTGCCTTCGGGGGGCTTAATCAGCCCCAGCATTTT. It translates to CASAFGGLNQPQHF.

This chain uses TRBV10-3 with TRBJ1-2; 10 bases are a match to TRBD1. Germline V gene data show CDR1 as ENHRY and CDR2 as SYGVKD. Trimming removed 6 bases from V and 8 bases from J; junction bases left unmatched: 9. CDR3 size: 14 residues. In DNA form, the CDR3 reads TGTGCCATCAGCCCCGAGACAGGGGGCTGGGGCTACACCTTC. Its protein product is CAISPETGGWGYTF.

The chain links TRBV4-1 to TRBJ1-6, with no clear D. The V gene's germline CDR1 is MGHRA and CDR2 YSYEKL. The V end lost 1 base, the J end lost 1 base, and 5 bases lay between the germline ends. The CDR3 has 15 residues. CDR3 DNA: TGCGCCAGCAGCCAAGCACAGTCCTATAATTCACCCCTCCACTTT. Its translation is CASSQAQSYNSPLHF.

This clonotype has more than one count but fewer than ten. The conserved phenylalanine or tryptophan is not found at the CDR3 terminus, so this likely reflects a read error. The DNA is omitted, as the CDR3 cannot be located on it reliably, and the CDR3 follows TCRdb's listing. The V call is TRBV7-2, the J call TRBJ2-5; the DNA was not compared with TRBD1, the D call given in the table. CDR1 is SGHTA and CDR2 is FQGNSA in the germline V gene. The CDR3 adds up to 19 amino acids, both ends counted. The CDR3: CASSQGSSQGIGSPLHFGN.